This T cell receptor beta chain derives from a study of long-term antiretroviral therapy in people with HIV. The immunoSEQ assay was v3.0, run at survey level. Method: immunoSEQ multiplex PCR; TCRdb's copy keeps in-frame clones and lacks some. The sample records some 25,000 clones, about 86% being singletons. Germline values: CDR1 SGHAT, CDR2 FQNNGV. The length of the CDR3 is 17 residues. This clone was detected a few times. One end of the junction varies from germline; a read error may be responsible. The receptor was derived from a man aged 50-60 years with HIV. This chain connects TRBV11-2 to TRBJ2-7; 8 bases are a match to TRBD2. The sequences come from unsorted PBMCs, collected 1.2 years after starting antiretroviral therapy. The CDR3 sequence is CASSLMLKRGGSSEQYF. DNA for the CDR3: TGTGCCAGCAGCTTAATGCTTAAACGGGGGGGATCCTCCGAGCAGTACTTC.